This is a list of T cell receptor beta chains from one sample in a study of blood T cell repertoires in COVID-19. Sequencing was performed with immunoSEQ multiplex PCR; in TCRdb, only in-frame clones are kept and a portion is missing. The data show tens of thousands of clones, approximately 80% seen once. The source material was peripheral blood. These TCRs come from a man aged 65 to 85 with COVID-19, enrolled during active disease. The CDR3 runs from the conserved cysteine through the conserved F or W. The D gene is left open where the match is weak. Clone size is stated in some rows and not others, as once, few, many or a class when expanded.

abundance,d_gene,v_gene,j_gene,CDR3nt,CDR3aa
.,TRBD1,TRBV6-6,TRBJ2-3,TGTGCCAGCATCACCCGGGCAGGGGGCTCAGATACGCAGTATTTT,CASITRAGGSDTQYF
.,.,TRBV7-9,TRBJ1-2,TGTGCCAGCAGCTTAGACACGACTAACTATGGCTACACCTTC,CASSLDTTNYGYTF
.,.,TRBV6-5,TRBJ1-4,TGTGCCAGCAGTTACCGTTCAGGGGAAGCCCCTAAGCGACTGTTTTTT,CASSYRSGEAPKRLFF
.,TRBD1,TRBV18,TRBJ1-1,TGTGCCAGCTCACCACGGGAGGGACAGGGGGCCCTGGGAGCTTTCTTT,CASSPREGQGALGAFF
.,.,TRBV5-6,TRBJ1-1,TGTGCCAGCAGCTTGCAAGGGGCGCGGGCTTTCTTT,CASSLQGARAFF
few,.,TRBV28,TRBJ1-2,TGTGCCAGCAGTTTGAGTGGGGGCCCGGGGTATGGCTACACCTTC,CASSLSGGPGYGYTF
.,.,TRBV7-2,TRBJ2-1,TGTGCCAGCAGCTTAGGATGGAGCTACAATGAGCAGTTCTTC,CASSLGWSYNEQFF
.,.,TRBV25-1,TRBJ1-1,TGTGCCAGCAGTGAGTCCTGGGGGGGCACTGAAGCTTTCTTT,CASSESWGGTEAFF
.,.,TRBV7-9,TRBJ2-3,TGTGCCAGCAGATTACAGGCGGATACGCAGTATTTT,CASRLQADTQYF
few,TRBD2,TRBV7-2,TRBJ2-1,TGTGCCAGCAGCTCCACTAGCGGGTCCGACAATGAGCAGTTCTTC,CASSSTSGSDNEQFF
.,TRBD2,TRBV30,TRBJ2-5,TGTGCCTCCAAGGGACTAGAAGAGACCCAGTACTTC,CASKGLEETQYF
.,.,TRBV6-2/TRBV6-3,TRBJ2-7,TGTGCCAGCAGTGCTCACTCGAACTCCTACGAGCAGTACTTC,CASSAHSNSYEQYF
.,TRBD1,TRBV5-6,TRBJ2-7,TGTGCCAGCAGCATGGACAGGGGAACCGGGGAGCAGTACTTC,CASSMDRGTGEQYF
.,.,TRBV5-1,TRBJ2-5,TGCGCCAGCAGCTTGATATCCCCTAGGTACCAAGAGACCCAGTACTTC,CASSLISPRYQETQYF
once,TRBD1,TRBV29-1,TRBJ1-4,TGCAGCGCTAGCAGACAGGGGCCTAATGAAAAACTGTTTTTT,CSASRQGPNEKLFF
.,.,TRBV7-8,TRBJ1-5,TGTGCCAGCAGCAGGGACAACAATCAGCCCCAGCATTTT,CASSRDNNQPQHF
.,.,TRBV7-2,TRBJ1-6,TGTGCCAGCACGACAGGCACAAATTCACCCCTCCACTTT,CASTTGTNSPLHF
.,TRBD1,TRBV7-2,TRBJ2-7,TGTGCCAGCAGCCCGAGGGTCCTGGCAGGGGGTGGCTACGAGCAGTACTTC,CASSPRVLAGGGYEQYF
.,.,TRBV2,TRBJ1-5,TGTGCCAGCAGTATAACAGGGTACAATCAGCCCCAGCATTTT,CASSITGYNQPQHF
.,.,TRBV4-1,TRBJ2-1,TGCGCCAGCAGCCAAGATTCTCCTAACTACAATGAGCAGTTCTTC,CASSQDSPNYNEQFF
.,TRBD1,TRBV15,TRBJ1-5,TGTGCCACCAGCAGAGATCCCCAGGGGGGCCAGCCCCAGCATTTT,CATSRDPQGGQPQHF
.,.,TRBV5-1,TRBJ1-5,TGCGCCAGCAGCTTGGGGGGCGGCACCAATAGCAATCAGCCCCAGCATTTT,CASSLGGGTNSNQPQHF
.,.,TRBV9,TRBJ1-1,TGTGCCAGCAGCGTGGGGCAGATGAACACTGAAGCTTTCTTT,CASSVGQMNTEAFF
.,.,TRBV24-1,TRBJ1-1,TGTGCCACCAGTGTCGAGGGGGAAGGGATGAACACTGAAGCTTTCTTT,CATSVEGEGMNTEAFF